The subject of this entry is one T cell receptor beta chain. Its antigen remains unidentified. Expressed TCRB transcripts were sequenced, since all the RNA that had been isolated was reverse transcribed. Using immunoSEQ multiplex PCR, the repertoire was profiled, and TCRdb retains in-frame clones only, with some absent. This table has around 200,000 clones, about an eighth appearing once. It was via CD45RO/CCR7/CD25/CD127/CD95/CD27 that CD4+ naive, central memory, regulatory and stem cell-like memory cells were sorted. This entry belongs to a study of beta chain features in type 1 diabetes. Study-wide findings and caveats: Reads derived from cDNA could over-represent cells showing high TCR expression. In type 1 diabetes patients, VDJ junctions had fewer insertions; deletions at these junctions were more frequent.

V lost 2 bases and J lost 2, with 18 bases in between. Germline V gives CDR1 SGDLS, CDR2 YYNGEE. There are 17 residues in the CDR3. This chain links TRBV9 with TRBJ2-3; TRBD1 is a possible D gene (5 bases). The specimen sequenced was central memory CD4+ T cells from blood. The source of this sequence is a woman under 30 in good health. The CDR3 loop reads CASSVGSPRGYTDTQYF. CDR3 DNA sequence: TGTGCCAGCAGCGTCGGGTCCCCAAGGGGTTACACAGATACGCAGTATTTT. The whole variable domain, remainder taken from reference TRBV9 and TRBJ2-3, is DSGVTQTPKHLITATGQRVTLRCSPRSGDLSVYWYQQSLDQGLQFLIQYYNGEERAKGNILERFSAQQFPDLHSELNLSSLELGDSALYFCASSVGSPRGYTDTQYFGPGTRLTVL.